This T cell receptor (beta chain) emerged from a study of blood T cell repertoires in COVID-19. Study-wide background: Sources were T cells, B-cell-depleted T cells, or PBMCs; the material itself was cDNA or gDNA.

Source study methods: For nucleated cells, counts were estimated from reference gene primer amplification. Measured with immunoSEQ multiplex PCR; TCRdb has only the in-frame clones, and not every one. Clone size and the V and J calls come from that table; the DNA yielded D and trimming. The table records about 530,000 clones, roughly 91% of them present only once. CDR1 is SGHNT and CDR2 is YYREEE in the germline V gene (reference sequence). With 2 bases clipped from V and 3 bases from J, the junction kept 5 bases outside the gene matches. This CDR3 contains 15 residues. This TCR was sampled from a woman in her fifties or sixties with COVID-19, enrolled during active disease. Specimen: peripheral blood. J is TRBJ1-2 and V is TRBV5-4, with 9 positions matching TRBD1. The CDR3 loop is CASSFGQGRDYGYTF. In nucleotides, the CDR3 is TGTGCCAGCAGCTTCGGACAGGGGAGGGACTATGGCTACACCTTC.